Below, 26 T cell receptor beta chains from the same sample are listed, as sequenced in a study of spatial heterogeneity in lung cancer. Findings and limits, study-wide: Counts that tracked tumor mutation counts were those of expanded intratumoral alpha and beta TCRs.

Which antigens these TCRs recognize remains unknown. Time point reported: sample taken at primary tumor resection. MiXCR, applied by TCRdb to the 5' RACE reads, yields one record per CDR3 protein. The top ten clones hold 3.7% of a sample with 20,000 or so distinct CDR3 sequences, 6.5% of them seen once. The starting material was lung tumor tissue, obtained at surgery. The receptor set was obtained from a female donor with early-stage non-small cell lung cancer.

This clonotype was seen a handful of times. CDR3 DNA sequence: TGCAGTGCTAGTCCCAGTCCGACGGGTAATTCACCCCTCCACTTT. The encoded protein is CSASPSPTGNSPLHF. The chain joins TRBV20-1 to TRBJ1-6; no firm D call. V was clipped by 3 bases and J by 6 bases, with 15 bases between them. Germline values: CDR1 DFQATT, CDR2 SNEGSKA (reference sequence). This CDR3 is built from 15 residues.

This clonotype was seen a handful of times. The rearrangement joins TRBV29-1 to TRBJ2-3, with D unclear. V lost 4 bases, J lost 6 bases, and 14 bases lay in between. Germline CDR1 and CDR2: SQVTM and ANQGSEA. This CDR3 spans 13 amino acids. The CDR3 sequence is CSVAIGLRDTQYF. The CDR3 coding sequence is TGCAGCGTTGCTATCGGGTTAAGGGATACGCAGTATTTT.

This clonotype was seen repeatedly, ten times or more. The CDR3 here is CASSLVGQGNIQYF. CDR3 sequence (DNA): TGTGCCAGCAGCTTAGTGGGACAGGGTAACATTCAGTACTTC. The chain is built from TRBV11-2 and TRBJ2-4; 9 nucleotides match TRBD1. This CDR3 spans 14 amino acids. The germline gives CDR1 SGHAT, CDR2 FQNNGV. Germline trimming cut 1 base from V and 7 bases from J; bases unmatched to any gene: 2.

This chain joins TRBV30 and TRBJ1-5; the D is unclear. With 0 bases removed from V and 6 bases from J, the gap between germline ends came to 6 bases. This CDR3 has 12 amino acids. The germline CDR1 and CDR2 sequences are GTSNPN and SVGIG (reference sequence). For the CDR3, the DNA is TGTGCCTGGAGTGTACCGGGTCAGCCCCAGCATTTT. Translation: CAWSVPGQPQHF.

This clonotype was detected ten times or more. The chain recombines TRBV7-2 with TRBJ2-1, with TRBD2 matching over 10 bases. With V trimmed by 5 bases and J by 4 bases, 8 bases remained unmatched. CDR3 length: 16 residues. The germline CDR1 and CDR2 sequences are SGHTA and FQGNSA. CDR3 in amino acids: CASSPPGLADYNEQFF. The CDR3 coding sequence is TGTGCCAGCAGCCCCCCAGGACTAGCGGATTACAATGAGCAGTTCTTC.

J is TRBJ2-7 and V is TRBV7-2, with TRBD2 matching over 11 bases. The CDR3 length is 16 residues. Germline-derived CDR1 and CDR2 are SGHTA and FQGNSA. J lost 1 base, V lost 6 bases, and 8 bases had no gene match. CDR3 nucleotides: TGTGCCAGCAGTCCTAGACTAGCGGGGCCATCCTACGAGCAGTACGTC. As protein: CASSPRLAGPSYEQYV.

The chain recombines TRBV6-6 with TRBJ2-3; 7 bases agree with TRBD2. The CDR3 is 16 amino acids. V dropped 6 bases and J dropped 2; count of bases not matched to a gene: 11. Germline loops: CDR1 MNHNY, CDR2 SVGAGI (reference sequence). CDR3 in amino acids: CASSLAGGRFTDTQYF. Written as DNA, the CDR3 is TGTGCCAGCAGCCTGGCTGGCGGGAGATTCACAGATACGCAGTATTTT.

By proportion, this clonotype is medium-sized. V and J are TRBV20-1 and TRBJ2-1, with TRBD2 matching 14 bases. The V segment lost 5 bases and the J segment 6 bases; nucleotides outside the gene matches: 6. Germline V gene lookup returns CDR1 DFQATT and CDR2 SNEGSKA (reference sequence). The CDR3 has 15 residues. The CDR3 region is CSAPSGTSGSNEQFF. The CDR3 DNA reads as TGCAGTGCTCCTTCAGGGACTAGCGGGAGCAATGAGCAGTTCTTC.

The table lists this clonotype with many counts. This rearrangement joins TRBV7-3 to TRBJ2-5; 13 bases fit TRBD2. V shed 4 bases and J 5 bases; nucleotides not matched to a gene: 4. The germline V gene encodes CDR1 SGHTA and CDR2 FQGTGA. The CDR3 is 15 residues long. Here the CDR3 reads CASSSGLAGSETQYF. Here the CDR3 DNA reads TGTGCCAGCAGCTCGGGACTAGCGGGAAGCGAGACCCAGTACTTC.

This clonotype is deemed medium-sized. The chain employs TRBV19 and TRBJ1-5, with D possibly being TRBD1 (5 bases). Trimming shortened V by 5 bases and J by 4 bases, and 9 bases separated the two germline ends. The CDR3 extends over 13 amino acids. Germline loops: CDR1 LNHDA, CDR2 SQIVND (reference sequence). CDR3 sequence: CASSLRGNQPQHF. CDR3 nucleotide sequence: TGTGCCAGTAGTCTCCGGGGGAATCAGCCCCAGCATTTT.

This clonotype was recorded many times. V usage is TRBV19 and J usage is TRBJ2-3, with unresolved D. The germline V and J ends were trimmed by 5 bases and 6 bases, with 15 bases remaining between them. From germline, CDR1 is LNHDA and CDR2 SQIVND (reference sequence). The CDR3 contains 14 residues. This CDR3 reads CASSPRLVLDTQYF. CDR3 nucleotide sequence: TGTGCCAGTAGTCCTCGACTGGTTCTGGATACGCAGTATTTT.

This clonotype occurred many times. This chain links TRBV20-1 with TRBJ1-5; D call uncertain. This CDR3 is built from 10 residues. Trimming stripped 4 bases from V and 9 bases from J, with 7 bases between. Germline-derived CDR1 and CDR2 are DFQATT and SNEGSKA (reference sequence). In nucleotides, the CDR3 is TGCAGTGCTAATCAGCCGCCCCAGCATTTT. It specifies CSANQPPQHF.

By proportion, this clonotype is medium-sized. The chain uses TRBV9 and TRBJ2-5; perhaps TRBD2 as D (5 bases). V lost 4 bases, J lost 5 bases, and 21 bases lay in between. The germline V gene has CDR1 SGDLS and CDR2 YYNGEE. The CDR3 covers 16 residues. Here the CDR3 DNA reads TGTGCCAGCAGCTCGACGGGGTCTAGCTCGGCGGAGACCCAGTACTTC. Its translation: CASSSTGSSSAETQYF.

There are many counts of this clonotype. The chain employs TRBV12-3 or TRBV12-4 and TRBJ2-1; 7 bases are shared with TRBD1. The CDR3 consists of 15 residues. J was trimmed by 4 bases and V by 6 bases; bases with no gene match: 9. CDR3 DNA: TGTGCCAGCAGGACAGAGAACAGGGGATACAATGAGCAGTTCTTC. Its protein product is CASRTENRGYNEQFF.

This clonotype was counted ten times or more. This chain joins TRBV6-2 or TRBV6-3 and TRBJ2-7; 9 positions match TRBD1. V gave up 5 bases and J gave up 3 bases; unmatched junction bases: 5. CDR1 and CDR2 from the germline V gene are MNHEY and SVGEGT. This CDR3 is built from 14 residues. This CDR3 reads CASSETGGIYEQYF. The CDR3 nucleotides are TGTGCCAGCAGTGAGACAGGGGGTATCTACGAGCAGTACTTC.

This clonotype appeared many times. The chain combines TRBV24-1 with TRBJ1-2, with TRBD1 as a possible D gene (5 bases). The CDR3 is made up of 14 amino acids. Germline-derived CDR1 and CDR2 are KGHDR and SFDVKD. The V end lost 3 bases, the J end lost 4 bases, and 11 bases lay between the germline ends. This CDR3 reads CATSDLDSPYGYTF. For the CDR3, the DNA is TGTGCCACCAGTGATCTTGACAGTCCCTATGGCTACACCTTC.

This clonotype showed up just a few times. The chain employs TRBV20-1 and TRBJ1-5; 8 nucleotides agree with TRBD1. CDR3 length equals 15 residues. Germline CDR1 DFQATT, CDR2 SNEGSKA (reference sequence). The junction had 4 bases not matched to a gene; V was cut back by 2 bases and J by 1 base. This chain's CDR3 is CSARHDRGSNQPQHF. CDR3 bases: TGCAGTGCTAGACACGACAGGGGAAGCAATCAGCCCCAGCATTTT.

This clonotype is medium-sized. CDR3 in amino acids: CASSLKGIETQYF. Written as DNA, the CDR3 is TGTGCCAGCAGCTTAAAGGGGATCGAGACCCAGTACTTC. The chain combines TRBV7-2 with TRBJ2-5, with D perhaps TRBD1 (5 bases). The CDR3 has 13 amino acids. The V end lost 2 bases, the J end lost 5 bases, and 9 bases lay between the germline ends. The V gene's germline CDR1 is SGHTA and CDR2 FQGNSA.

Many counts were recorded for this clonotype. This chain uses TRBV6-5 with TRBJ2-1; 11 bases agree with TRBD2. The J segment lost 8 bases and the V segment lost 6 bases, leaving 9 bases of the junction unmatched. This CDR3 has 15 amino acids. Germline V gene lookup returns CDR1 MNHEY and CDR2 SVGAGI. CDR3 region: CASRAGTSGWDEQFF. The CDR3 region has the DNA TGTGCCAGCAGAGCCGGGACTAGCGGATGGGATGAGCAGTTCTTC.

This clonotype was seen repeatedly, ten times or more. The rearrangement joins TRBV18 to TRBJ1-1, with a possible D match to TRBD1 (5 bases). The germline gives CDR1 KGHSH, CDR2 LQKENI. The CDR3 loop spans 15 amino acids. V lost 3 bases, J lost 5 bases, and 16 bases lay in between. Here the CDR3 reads CASSPSVAGRTEAFF. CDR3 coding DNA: TGTGCCAGCTCACCCTCCGTGGCAGGGCGGACTGAAGCTTTCTTT. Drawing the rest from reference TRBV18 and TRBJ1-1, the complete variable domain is NAGVMQNPRHLVRRRGQEARLRCSPMKGHSHVYWYRQLPEEGLKFMVYLQKENIIDESGMPKERFSAEFPKEGPSILRIQQVVRGDSAAYFCASSPSVAGRTEAFFGQGTRLTVV.

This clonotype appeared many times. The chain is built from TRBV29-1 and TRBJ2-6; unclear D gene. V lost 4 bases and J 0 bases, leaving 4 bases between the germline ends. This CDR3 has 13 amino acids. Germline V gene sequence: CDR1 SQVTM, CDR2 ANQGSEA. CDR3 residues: CSVATSGANVLTF. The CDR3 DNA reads TGCAGCGTTGCCACCTCTGGGGCCAACGTCCTGACTTTC.

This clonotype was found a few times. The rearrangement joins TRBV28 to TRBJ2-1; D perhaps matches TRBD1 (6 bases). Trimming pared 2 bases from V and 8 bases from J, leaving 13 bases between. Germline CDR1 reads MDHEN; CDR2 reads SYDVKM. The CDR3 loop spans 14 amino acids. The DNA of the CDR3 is TGTGCCAGCAGTTTACGGCCTGGGGGCCATGAGCAGTTCTTC. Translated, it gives CASSLRPGGHEQFF.

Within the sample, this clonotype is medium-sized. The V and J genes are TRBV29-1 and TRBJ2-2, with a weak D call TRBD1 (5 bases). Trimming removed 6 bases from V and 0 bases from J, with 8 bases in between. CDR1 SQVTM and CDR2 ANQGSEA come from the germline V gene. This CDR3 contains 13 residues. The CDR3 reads CSVDTSNTGELFF. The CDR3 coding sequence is TGCAGCGTGGACACTTCGAACACCGGGGAGCTGTTTTTT.

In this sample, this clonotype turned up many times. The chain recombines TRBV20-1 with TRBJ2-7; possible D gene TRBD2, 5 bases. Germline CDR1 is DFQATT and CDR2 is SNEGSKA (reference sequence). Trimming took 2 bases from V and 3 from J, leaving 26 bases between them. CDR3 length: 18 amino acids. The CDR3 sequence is CSARPTPGSQDSYYEQYF. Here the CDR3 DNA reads TGCAGTGCTAGACCCACCCCGGGGTCCCAAGACTCCTACTACGAGCAGTACTTC.

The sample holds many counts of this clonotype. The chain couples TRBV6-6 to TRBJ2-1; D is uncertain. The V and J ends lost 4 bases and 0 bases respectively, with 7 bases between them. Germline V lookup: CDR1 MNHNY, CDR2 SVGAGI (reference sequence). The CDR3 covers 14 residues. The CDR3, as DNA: TGTGCCAGCAGTTCCGGAAGCTCCTACAATGAGCAGTTCTTC. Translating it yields CASSSGSSYNEQFF.

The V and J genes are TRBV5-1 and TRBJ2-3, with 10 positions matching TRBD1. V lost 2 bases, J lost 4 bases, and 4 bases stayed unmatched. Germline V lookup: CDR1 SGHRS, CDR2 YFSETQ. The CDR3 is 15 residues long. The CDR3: CASSFRDRGPDTQYF. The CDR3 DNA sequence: TGCGCCAGCAGCTTCCGGGACAGGGGACCAGATACGCAGTATTTT.